This passage covers 11 T cell receptor beta chains from one sample sequenced in a study of blood T cell repertoires in COVID-19. Profiled with immunoSEQ multiplex PCR; TCRdb holds only in-frame clones, not every one. The table lists more than 50,000 clones, about 78% of them singletons, with 50% to 55% in the top ten. Sequenced sample: peripheral blood. The receptor set was obtained from a woman over 75 with acute or convalescent COVID-19.

This sequence joins TRBV24-1 and TRBJ2-1; 9 positions agree with TRBD2. CDR3 length: 15 amino acids. The V gene's germline CDR1 is KGHDR and CDR2 SFDVKD. V gave up 1 base and J gave up 7 bases; unmatched junction bases: 4. The CDR3 DNA follows: TGTGCCACCAGTGATTTTGGGCGGGAGGGTAATGAGCAGTTCTTC. This codes for CATSDFGREGNEQFF.

The chain uses TRBV20-1 and TRBJ2-3; maybe TRBD1 (5 bases). CDR3 length: 13 residues. Trimming left V 3 bases short and J 6 bases short, with 13 bases between. Germline lookup yields CDR1 DFQATT and CDR2 SNEGSKA (reference sequence). The CDR3 loop reads CSASADKPDTQYF. CDR3 DNA sequence: TGCAGTGCTAGTGCGGACAAACCGGATACGCAGTATTTT.

The CDR3: CASSGRLGGGNEQFF. The CDR3 DNA reads as TGTGCCAGCAGTGGCAGACTAGGCGGGGGCAATGAGCAGTTCTTC. The chain joins TRBV28 to TRBJ2-1, with 7 bases aligning to TRBD2. Germline CDR1 and CDR2: MDHEN and SYDVKM. The length of the CDR3 is 15 residues. The V segment lost 5 bases and the J segment 6 bases; nucleotides outside the gene matches: 10.

This clone was seen only a few times. The chain is built from TRBV3-1 (or the pseudogene TRBV3-2) and TRBJ2-1, with 9 bases that match TRBD1. Per the germline V gene, CDR1 is LGHDT and CDR2 is YNNKEL (reference sequence). The CDR3 length is 15 residues. Unmatched junction bases numbered 5, after V lost 2 bases and J lost 6 bases. As DNA, the CDR3 is TGTGCCAGCAGCCAAAGGGGACAGGGTGGCAATGAGCAGTTCTTC. Translation: CASSQRGQGGNEQFF.

This chain connects TRBV15 to TRBJ1-4, with D possibly matching TRBD1 (5 bases). V was cut by 1 base and J by 4 bases, with 10 bases left in between. The germline V gene has CDR1 LNHNV and CDR2 YYDKDF (reference sequence). CDR3 length: 15 amino acids. For the CDR3, the DNA is TGTGCCACCAGCAGAGCAGCAGGGAATAATGAAAAACTGTTTTTT. Protein: CATSRAAGNNEKLFF.

V and J are TRBV5-8 and TRBJ2-4, with D possibly being TRBD2 (6 bases). The CDR3 extends over 16 amino acids. V was shortened by 1 base and J by 1 base, with 12 bases between the two germline ends. Germline V gene data show CDR1 as SGHTS and CDR2 as YDEGEE. CDR3 sequence (DNA): TGTGCCAGCAGCTTGATGGGGACTGGGGCCAAAAACATTCAGTACTTC. It codes for CASSLMGTGAKNIQYF.

The V gene is TRBV4-2, the J gene TRBJ2-1; 8 bases fit TRBD2. The CDR3 runs 16 residues. CDR1 and CDR2 from the germline V gene are LGHNA and YNFKEQ. Losses at the gene ends were 4 bases for V and 2 bases for J; bases not matched to a gene: 7. Here the CDR3 reads CASSPLKTSAYNEQFF. CDR3 nucleotides: TGTGCCAGCAGCCCCCTAAAGACTAGCGCCTACAATGAGCAGTTCTTC.

This clone has just a few counts. The chain joins TRBV7-9 to TRBJ2-7, with TRBD1 identical over 7 bases. The CDR3 runs 14 residues. J was trimmed by 6 bases and V by 1 base; bases with no gene match: 6. Germline V gene lookup returns CDR1 SEHNR and CDR2 FQNEAQ (reference sequence). The CDR3: CASSLGENRGEQYF. The DNA for the CDR3 is TGTGCCAGCAGCTTAGGCGAGAACAGGGGCGAGCAGTACTTC.

The chain is built from TRBV28 and TRBJ1-3; D gene ambiguous. The CDR3 length is 15 residues. Trimming stripped 4 bases from V and 0 bases from J, with 10 bases between. Germline V gene lookup returns CDR1 MDHEN and CDR2 SYDVKM. The DNA of the CDR3 is TGTGCCAGCAGTTCCCTAGCGGGCTCTGGAAACACCATATATTTT. Protein product: CASSSLAGSGNTIYF.

This chain connects TRBV11-2 to TRBJ2-7; 11 positions agree with TRBD2. The V segment lost 4 bases and the J segment 3 bases; nucleotides outside the gene matches: 2. Germline-derived CDR1 and CDR2 are SGHAT and FQNNGV. The CDR3 is made up of 14 amino acids. Here the CDR3 reads CASSSGTSGYEQYF. The CDR3 coding sequence is TGTGCCAGCAGCTCGGGGACTAGCGGCTACGAGCAGTACTTC.

The CDR3 DNA sequence: TGTGCCAGCAGCTCGAAGGGACTAGCGGGAGAATCCCATACGCAGTATTTT. Protein: CASSSKGLAGESHTQYF. The chain combines TRBV9 with TRBJ2-3, with TRBD2 matching over 14 bases. Germline V lookup: CDR1 SGDLS, CDR2 YYNGEE. V gave up 4 bases and J gave up 7 bases; unmatched junction bases: 11. The CDR3 sequence is 17 residues long.